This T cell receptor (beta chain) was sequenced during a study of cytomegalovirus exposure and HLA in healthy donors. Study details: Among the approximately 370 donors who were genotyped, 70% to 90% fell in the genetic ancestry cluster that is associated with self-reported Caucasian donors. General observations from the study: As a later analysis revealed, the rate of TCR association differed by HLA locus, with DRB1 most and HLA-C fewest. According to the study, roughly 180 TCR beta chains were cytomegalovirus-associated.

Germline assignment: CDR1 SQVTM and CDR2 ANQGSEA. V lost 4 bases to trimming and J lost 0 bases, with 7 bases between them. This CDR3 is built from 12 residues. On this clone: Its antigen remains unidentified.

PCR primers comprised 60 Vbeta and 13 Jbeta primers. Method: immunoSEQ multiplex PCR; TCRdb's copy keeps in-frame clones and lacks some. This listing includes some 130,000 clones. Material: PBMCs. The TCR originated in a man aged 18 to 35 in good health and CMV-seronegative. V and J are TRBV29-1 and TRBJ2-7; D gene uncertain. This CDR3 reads CSVAGNSYEQYF. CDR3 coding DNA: TGCAGCGTTGCAGGCAACTCCTACGAGCAGTACTTC.